The T cell receptor beta chain described here comes from a study of identical twins. Overall study findings and caveats: Insertion counts were lower in abundant cord blood beta clonotypes, a trend that memory repertoires did not show. Twin pairs had excess sharing that was weaker in beta out-of-frame sequences.

Healthy Caucasians provided all donations. This clonotype was counted a few times. The antigen remains undetermined. The V end lost 2 bases, the J end lost 7 bases, and 15 bases lay between the germline ends. CDR3 length: 14 amino acids. Template switching, a step in the protocol, added a universal primer site, and cDNA carried unique molecular identifiers. TCRdb re-called the 5' RACE reads with MiXCR, one entry per CDR3 protein. Seen here are around 490,000 distinct CDR3 sequences, more than 20% observed once, and the top ten hold 0.45% to 0.5%. The same sample was also used in a study of yellow fever vaccine responses in identical twins.

This receptor was identified in a woman aged 18-29 years in good health. The rearrangement links TRBV12-3 or TRBV12-4 to TRBJ2-7; TRBD2 might be the D (7 bases). The sequenced material came from CD4+ T cells sorted from blood. The CDR3 DNA reads TGTGCCAGCAGTTTACTAGCGGAGAGGGGGGAGCAGTACTTC. It specifies CASSLLAERGEQYF.